The TCR beta chain described here comes from a study of OX40 agonist ivuxolimab in advanced cancers. Assay used: immunoSEQ multiplex PCR; TCRdb lists only in-frame clones, some missing. Of about 37,000 clones detected, roughly 90% appear once; the ten largest clones hold around 20%. This clone was seen a handful of times. Its antigen is currently unknown. CDR3 size: 14 residues. The germline V gene encodes CDR1 SNHLY and CDR2 FYNNEI. The V and J ends lost 6 bases and 6 bases, in that order; junction bases with no gene match: 7. General study findings and limits: Some nonresponders additionally presented with little normalized T-cell clonal expansion. Researchers did not determine the expanded peripheral T cells' antigen specificity.

The source is an adult with an advanced solid tumor such as melanoma, head and neck, liver or kidney cancer. The sequencing used CD4+ or CD8+ T cells sorted from blood, collected in a trial of the OX40 agonist ivuxolimab. V and J are TRBV2 and TRBJ2-1, with TRBD1 matching 8 bases. The CDR3 reads CASSPGTGFNEQFF. CDR3 in DNA: TGTGCCAGCAGCCCCGGGACAGGATTCAATGAGCAGTTCTTC.